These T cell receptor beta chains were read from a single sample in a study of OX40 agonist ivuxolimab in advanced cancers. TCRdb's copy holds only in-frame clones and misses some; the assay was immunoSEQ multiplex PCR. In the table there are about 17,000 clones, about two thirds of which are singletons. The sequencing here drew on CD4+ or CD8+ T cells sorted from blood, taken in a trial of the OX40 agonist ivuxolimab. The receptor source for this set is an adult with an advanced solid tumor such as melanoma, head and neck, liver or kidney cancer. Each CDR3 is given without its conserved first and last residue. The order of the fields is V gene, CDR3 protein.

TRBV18 ASGDREFEQY
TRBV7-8 ASSLGLGPDTQY
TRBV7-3 ASSAPGQGHEQY
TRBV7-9 ASSTLGGAGETQY
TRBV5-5 ASSFAGGETQY
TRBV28 ASSLLGIGNSPLH
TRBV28 ASRDRGPGNTIY
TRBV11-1 ASSETKVRRYTQY
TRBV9 ASSVEGGDTQY
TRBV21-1 ASTAHGAGGLNNEKLF
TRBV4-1 ASSQDAGYNSPLH
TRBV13 ASSSGQGEAGELF
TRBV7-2 ASSRLAGGGTDTQY
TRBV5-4 ASSLRGQGREKETQY
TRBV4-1 ASSQDRVGNPWDYEQY
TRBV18 ASSGSRGHEQF
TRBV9 ASSVEGVKDNEQF
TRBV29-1 SVTGEVYNEQF
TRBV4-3 ASSGGSQETQY
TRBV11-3 ASKLGGSGLTYEQY
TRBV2 ASSDRFRVHEQF
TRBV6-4 ASSDDTGELF
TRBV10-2 ASGTSGHYEQY
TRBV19 ASSALTGRNTEAF
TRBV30 ARRGRQETQY
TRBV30 AWSTGGGHTEAF
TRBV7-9 ASSTMVDNEQF
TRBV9 ASSVDGRGQPQH
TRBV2 ASSTLTAGLDTEAF
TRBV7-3 ASSLGGAMDEQY
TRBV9 ASSVGDRGYEQY
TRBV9 ASSDPGQGSNEQF